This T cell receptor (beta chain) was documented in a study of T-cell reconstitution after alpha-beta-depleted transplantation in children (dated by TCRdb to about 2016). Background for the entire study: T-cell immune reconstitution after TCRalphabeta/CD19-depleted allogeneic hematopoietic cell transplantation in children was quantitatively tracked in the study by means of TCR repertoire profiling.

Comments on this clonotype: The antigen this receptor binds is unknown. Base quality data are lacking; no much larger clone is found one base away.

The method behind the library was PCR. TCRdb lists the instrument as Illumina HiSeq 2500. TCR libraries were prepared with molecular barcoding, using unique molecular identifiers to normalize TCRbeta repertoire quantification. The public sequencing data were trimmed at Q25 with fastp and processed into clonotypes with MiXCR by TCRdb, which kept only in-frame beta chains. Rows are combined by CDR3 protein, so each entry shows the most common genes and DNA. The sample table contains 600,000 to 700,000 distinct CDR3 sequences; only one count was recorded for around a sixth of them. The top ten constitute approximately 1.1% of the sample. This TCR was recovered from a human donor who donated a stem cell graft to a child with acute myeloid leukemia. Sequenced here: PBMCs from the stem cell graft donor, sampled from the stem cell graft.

The bases read TGCGCCAGCAGCCCGACATCGCTCGCGAACACCGGGGAGCTGTTTTTT. The resulting protein is CASSPTSLANTGELFF. This receptor chain uses TRBV4-1 and TRBJ2-2, with the D gene too uncertain to name. V drops 4 bases and J drops 0 bases, leaving 12 bases in between. The cysteine opens and the phenylalanine closes a CDR3 of 16 amino acids. The read is trimmed to its CDR3 DNA, 48 bases read in frame from base 1. CDR1 MGHRA and CDR2 YSYEKL are derived from the germline V gene.